This T cell receptor (beta chain) is from a study of CD8+CD57+ T cells in acquired aplastic anemia. In patients chosen for sequencing, flow cytometry had shown CD8+CD57+ cell expansion. Profiling that covered TCR beta VDJ and CDR3 relied on genomic DNA as its template. Each CDR3 protein gets one entry after TCRdb re-called the reads with MiXCR. The data hold some 200,000 distinct CDR3 sequences, with 48% observed a single time. The germline gives CDR1 ENHRY, CDR2 SYGVKD. Trimming removed 10 bases from V and 7 bases from J; junction bases left unmatched: 18. This CDR3 spans 17 amino acids. This sequence was found in a human donor with aplastic anemia. The sequenced material came from sorted CD4+, CD8+, or CD8+CD57+ T cells (not recorded which) from PBMCs. This chain links TRBV10-3 with TRBJ2-1; TRBD1 agrees at 11 bases. CDR3 DNA: TGTGCCAACCCGGGACAGGGGGACCTCTCCTTGGGGAATGAGCAGTTCTTC. Translating it yields CANPGQGDLSLGNEQFF.